This TCR beta chain was retrieved from a study of control samples from healthy donors and cancer patients. Trimming at V came to 6 bases and at J to 6 bases, leaving 6 bases not matched to a gene. The CDR3 contains 14 residues. The germline V gene encodes CDR1 MNHEY and CDR2 SMNVEV (reference sequence). Method: immunoSEQ multiplex PCR; TCRdb's copy keeps in-frame clones and lacks some. The data hold about 120,000 clones, with 85% to 90% observed a single time. The receptor was derived from a man aged 30 to 45 in good health. The sequenced sample consisted of blood. The chain recombines TRBV27 with TRBJ1-4, with 8 bases identical to TRBD1. The CDR3 DNA reads TGTGCCAGCAGCCGGACAGGGTGGGATGAAAAACTGTTTTTT. Translation gives CASSRTGWDEKLFF.